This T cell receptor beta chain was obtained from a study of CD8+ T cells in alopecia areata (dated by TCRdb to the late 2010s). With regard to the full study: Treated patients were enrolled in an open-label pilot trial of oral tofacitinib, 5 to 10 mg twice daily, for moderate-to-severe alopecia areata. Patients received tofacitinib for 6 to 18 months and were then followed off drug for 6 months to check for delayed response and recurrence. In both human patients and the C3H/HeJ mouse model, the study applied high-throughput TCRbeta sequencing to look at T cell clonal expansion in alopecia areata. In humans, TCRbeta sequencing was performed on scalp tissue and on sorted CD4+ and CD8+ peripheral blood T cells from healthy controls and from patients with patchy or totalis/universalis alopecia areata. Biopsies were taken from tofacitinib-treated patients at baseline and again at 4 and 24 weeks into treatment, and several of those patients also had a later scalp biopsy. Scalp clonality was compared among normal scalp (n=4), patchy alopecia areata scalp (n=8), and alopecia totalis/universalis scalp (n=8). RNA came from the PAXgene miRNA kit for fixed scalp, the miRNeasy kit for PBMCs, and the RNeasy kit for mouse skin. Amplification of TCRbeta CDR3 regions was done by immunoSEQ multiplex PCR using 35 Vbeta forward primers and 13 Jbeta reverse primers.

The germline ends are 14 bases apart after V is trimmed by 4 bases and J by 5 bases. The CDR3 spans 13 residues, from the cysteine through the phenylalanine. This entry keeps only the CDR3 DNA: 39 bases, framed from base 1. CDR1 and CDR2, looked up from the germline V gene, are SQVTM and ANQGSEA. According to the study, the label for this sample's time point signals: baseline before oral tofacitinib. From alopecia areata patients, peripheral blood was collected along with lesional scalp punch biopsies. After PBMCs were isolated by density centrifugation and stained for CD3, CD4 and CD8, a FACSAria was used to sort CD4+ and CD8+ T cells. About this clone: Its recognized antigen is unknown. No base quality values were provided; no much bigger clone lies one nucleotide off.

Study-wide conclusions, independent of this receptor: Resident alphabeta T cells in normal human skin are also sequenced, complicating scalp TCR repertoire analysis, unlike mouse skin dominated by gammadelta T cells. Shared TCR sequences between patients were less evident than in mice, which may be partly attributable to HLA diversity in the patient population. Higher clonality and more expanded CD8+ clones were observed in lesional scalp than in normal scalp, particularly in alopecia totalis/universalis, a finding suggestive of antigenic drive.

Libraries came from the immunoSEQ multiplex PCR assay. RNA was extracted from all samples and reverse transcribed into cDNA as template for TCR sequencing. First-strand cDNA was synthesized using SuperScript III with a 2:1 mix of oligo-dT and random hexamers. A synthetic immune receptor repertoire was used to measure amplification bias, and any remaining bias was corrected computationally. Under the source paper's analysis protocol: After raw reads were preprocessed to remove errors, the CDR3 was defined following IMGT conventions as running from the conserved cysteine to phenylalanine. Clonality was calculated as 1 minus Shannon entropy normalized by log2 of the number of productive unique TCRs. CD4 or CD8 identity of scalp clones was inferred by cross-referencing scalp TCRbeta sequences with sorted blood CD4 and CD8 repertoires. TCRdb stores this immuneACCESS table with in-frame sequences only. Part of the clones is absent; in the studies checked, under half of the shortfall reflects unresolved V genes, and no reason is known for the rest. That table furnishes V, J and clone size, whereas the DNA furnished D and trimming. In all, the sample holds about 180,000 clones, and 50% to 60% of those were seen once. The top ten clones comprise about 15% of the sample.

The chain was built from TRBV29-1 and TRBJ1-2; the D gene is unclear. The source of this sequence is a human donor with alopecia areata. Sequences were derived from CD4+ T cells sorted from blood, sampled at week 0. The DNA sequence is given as TGCAGCGTTGTCTCCGGACGAGCATATGGCTACACCTTC. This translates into CSVVSGRAYGYTF.